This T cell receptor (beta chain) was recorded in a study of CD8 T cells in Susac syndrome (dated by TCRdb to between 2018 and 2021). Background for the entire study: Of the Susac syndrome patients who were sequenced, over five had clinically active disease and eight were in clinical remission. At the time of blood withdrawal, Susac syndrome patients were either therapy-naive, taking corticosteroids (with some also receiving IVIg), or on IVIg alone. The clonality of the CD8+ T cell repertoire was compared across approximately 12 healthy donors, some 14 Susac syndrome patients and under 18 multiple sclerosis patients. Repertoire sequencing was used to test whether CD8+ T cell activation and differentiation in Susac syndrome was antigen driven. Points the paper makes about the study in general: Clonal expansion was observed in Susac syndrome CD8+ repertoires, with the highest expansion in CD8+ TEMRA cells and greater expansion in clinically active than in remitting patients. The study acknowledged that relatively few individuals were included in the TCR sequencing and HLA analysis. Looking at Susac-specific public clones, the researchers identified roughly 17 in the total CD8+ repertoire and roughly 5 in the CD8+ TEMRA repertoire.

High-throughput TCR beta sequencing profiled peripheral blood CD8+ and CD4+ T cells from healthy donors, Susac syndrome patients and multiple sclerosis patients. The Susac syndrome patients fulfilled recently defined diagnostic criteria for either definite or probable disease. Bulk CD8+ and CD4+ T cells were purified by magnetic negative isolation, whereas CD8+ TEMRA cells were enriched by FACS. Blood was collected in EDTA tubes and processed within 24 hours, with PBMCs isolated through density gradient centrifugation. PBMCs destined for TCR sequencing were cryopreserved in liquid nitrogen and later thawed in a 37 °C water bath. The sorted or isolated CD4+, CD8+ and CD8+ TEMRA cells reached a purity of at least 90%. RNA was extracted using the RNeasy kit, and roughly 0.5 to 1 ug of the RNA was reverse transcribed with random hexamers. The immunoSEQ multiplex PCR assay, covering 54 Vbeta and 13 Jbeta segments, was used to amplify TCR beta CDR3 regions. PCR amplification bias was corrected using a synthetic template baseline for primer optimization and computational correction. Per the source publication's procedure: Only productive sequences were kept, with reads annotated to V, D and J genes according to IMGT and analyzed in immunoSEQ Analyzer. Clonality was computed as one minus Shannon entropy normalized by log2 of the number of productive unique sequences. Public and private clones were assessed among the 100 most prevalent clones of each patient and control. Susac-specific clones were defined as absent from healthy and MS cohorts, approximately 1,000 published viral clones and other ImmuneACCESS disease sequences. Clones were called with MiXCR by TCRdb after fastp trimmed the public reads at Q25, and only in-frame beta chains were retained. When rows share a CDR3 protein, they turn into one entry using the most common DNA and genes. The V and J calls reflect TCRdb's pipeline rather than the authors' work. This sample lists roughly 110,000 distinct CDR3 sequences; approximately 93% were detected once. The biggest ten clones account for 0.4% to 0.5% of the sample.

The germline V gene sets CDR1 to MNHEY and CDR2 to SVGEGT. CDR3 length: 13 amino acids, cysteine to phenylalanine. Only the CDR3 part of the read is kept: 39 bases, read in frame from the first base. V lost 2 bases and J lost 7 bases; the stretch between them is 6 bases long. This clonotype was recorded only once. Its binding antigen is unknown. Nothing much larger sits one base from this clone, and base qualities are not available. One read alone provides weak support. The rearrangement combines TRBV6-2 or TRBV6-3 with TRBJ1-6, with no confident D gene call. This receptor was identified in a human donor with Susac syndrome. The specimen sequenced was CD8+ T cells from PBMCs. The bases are TGTGCCAGCAGTTACGTTTGGAATTCACCCCTCCACTTT. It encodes CASSYVWNSPLHF.